These 5 T cell receptor beta chains were sequenced from one sample in a study of technical replicates of blood from a handful of donors (dated by TCRdb to about 2017). Library construction relied on the immunoSEQ multiplex PCR assay. Not all clones reach the TCRdb copy of this immuneACCESS table, which keeps in-frame sequences only. Checked studies attribute under half of the gap to unresolved V genes and leave the rest unexplained. The sample records about 73,000 clones, 85% to 95% of which are singletons. The ten largest clones take up approximately 0.25% of the sample. Sequencing was carried out using T cells isolated from PBMCs. The receptors shown here come from a human donor in good health.

This chain uses TRBV10-3 with TRBJ2-7; 13 bases agree with TRBD2. Germline-derived CDR1 and CDR2 are ENHRY and SYGVKD. This CDR3 is built from 14 residues. V trimming: 6 bases; J trimming: 5 bases; junction bases outside the gene matches: 4. The CDR3, as DNA: TGTGCCATCAGAGGACTAGCGGGAGTAGACGAGCAGTACTTC. This gives the protein CAIRGLAGVDEQYF.

The V and J genes are TRBV19 and TRBJ2-7; 9 bases align to TRBD2. CDR1 is LNHDA, CDR2 SQIVND, per germline (reference sequence). The CDR3 runs to 15 residues. V shed 5 bases and J 1 base; nucleotides not matched to a gene: 6. In nucleotides, the CDR3 is TGTGCCAGTAGTGCCGTAGCGGGAGTTTCCTACGAGCAGTACTTC. It yields the protein CASSAVAGVSYEQYF.

This chain joins TRBV5-1 and TRBJ2-1, with TRBD1 matching 11 bases. J lost 6 bases, V lost 0 bases, and 5 bases had no gene match. CDR1 and CDR2 from the germline V gene are SGHRS and YFSETQ. The CDR3 loop spans 16 amino acids. CDR3 nucleotide sequence: TGCGCCAGCAGCTTGGTAGGGACAGGGGGATTCAATGAGCAGTTCTTC. The encoded protein is CASSLVGTGGFNEQFF.

This sequence joins TRBV14 and TRBJ2-7; possibly TRBD1 for D (5 bases). CDR1 SGHDN and CDR2 FVKESK come from the germline V gene. V was trimmed by 1 base and J by 2 bases, leaving 15 bases between them. The length of the CDR3 is 16 residues. CDR3 protein: CASSQVIGRAPYEQYF. Here the CDR3 DNA reads TGTGCCAGCAGCCAAGTTATCGGCAGGGCCCCCTACGAGCAGTACTTC.

Here the CDR3 DNA reads TGCGCCAGCAGCAAATCCGACAGGTCCCTAGGGGAGCAGTACTTC. The encoded protein is CASSKSDRSLGEQYF. The chain combines TRBV5-1 with TRBJ2-7; weak D call: TRBD1 (6 bases). V lost 4 bases, J lost 7 bases, and 21 bases lay in between. This CDR3 has 15 residues. Germline values: CDR1 SGHRS, CDR2 YFSETQ.